This T cell receptor (beta chain) was observed in a study of T cell responses to AZD1222 COVID-19 vaccine. With respect to this clone: Its antigen is not known.

Study observations and caveats: Unmutated regions of variants are reportedly targeted by nearly half of spike-specific TCRs. Clonal diversity was possibly underestimated; the donors were predominantly white British and more often female.

The repertoire was sequenced with immunoSEQ multiplex PCR; TCRdb's copy has only in-frame clones and lacks some. Among about 100,000 clones, 75% to 95% were seen once, and the ten largest hold 5.5% to 7%. The CDR3 length is 15 residues. The germline V gene encodes CDR1 SEHNR and CDR2 FQNEAQ (reference sequence). Germline trimming cut 3 bases from V and 5 bases from J; bases unmatched to any gene: 5. Here the sequenced sample was peripheral blood, taken 28 days after the second AZD1222 dose. V gene TRBV7-9 combines with J gene TRBJ1-1; TRBD1 aligns across 11 bases. The origin of this receptor is an adult who received the AZD1222 COVID-19 vaccine. DNA of the CDR3: TGTGCCAGCAGCTTCGGACAGGGGGCTGGTACTGAAGCTTTCTTT. It specifies CASSFGQGAGTEAFF.